This record covers a single T cell receptor beta chain. The sample originates from a study of control samples from healthy donors and cancer patients. Germline V gives CDR1 GTSNPN, CDR2 SVGIG (reference sequence). This CDR3 has 14 amino acids. Trimming removed 4 bases at V and 2 bases at J, with 12 bases between. Profiling relied on immunoSEQ multiplex PCR, and the TCRdb table lists in-frame clones only, not all of them. This table holds around 58,000 clones, about 96% found once. Sequenced: blood. The V call is TRBV30, the J call TRBJ2-1; D is unresolved. The receptor was isolated from a woman aged 18 to 35 in good health. The CDR3 loop reads CAWTRLTPYNEQFF. The CDR3 DNA reads as TGTGCCTGGACGCGACTCACCCCCTACAATGAGCAGTTCTTC.